The 27 T cell receptor beta chains in this list originate from one sample, sequenced in a study of blood T cell repertoires in COVID-19. Assay: immunoSEQ multiplex PCR; the TCRdb copy retains only in-frame clones and omits some. The sample contains 85,000 to 100,000 clones, less than 85% of which appear only once. Sequencing was performed on peripheral blood. The receptors here all came from a human donor in a cohort sampled during active COVID-19.

The V and J genes are TRBV6-5 and TRBJ2-7, with D perhaps matching TRBD1 (7 bases). The CDR3 is 15 amino acids. The V gene lost 6 bases and the J gene lost 1 base, with 16 bases spanning the gap. The V gene's germline CDR1 is MNHEY and CDR2 SVGAGI. The CDR3 here is CASRPHGGQSYEQYF. The CDR3 DNA sequence: TGTGCCAGCAGACCCCACGGGGGACAGTCCTACGAGCAGTACTTC.

The rearrangement joins TRBV6-6 to TRBJ1-1; D unresolved. The CDR3 covers 13 residues. CDR1 is MNHNY, CDR2 SVGAGI, per germline (reference sequence). The ends were cut back, 7 bases at V and 1 base at J, with 10 bases in the middle. This CDR3 reads CASISTRNTEAFF. For the CDR3, the DNA is TGTGCCAGCATATCAACGAGGAACACTGAAGCTTTCTTT.

V usage is TRBV28 and J usage is TRBJ2-1; a weak D match, TRBD2 (6 bases). The V gene lost 2 bases and the J gene lost 0 bases, with 11 bases spanning the gap. CDR1 MDHEN and CDR2 SYDVKM come from the germline V gene. The CDR3 covers 16 residues. The CDR3 protein is CASSLGGMSSYNEQFF. CDR3 DNA sequence: TGTGCCAGCAGTTTAGGCGGGATGAGCTCCTACAATGAGCAGTTCTTC.

V gene TRBV5-1 combines with J gene TRBJ2-6; tentatively, D is TRBD1 (6 bases). From germline, CDR1 is SGHRS and CDR2 YFSETQ. CDR3 length: 16 amino acids. Trimming pared 5 bases from V and 2 bases from J, leaving 14 bases between. The CDR3 DNA reads as TGCGCCAGCAGGCTGTCAGGGGCAACTGGGGCCAACGTCCTGACTTTC. Its translation is CASRLSGATGANVLTF.

The rearrangement joins TRBV18 to TRBJ1-1; TRBD1 matches at 7 bases. Germline V gene sequence: CDR1 KGHSH, CDR2 LQKENI. The V and J ends lost 5 bases and 3 bases, in that order; junction bases with no gene match: 3. The CDR3 is made up of 13 amino acids. The CDR3 reads CASSSDRDTEAFF. The CDR3 region has the DNA TGTGCCAGCTCATCCGACAGGGACACTGAAGCTTTCTTT.

This chain connects TRBV13 to TRBJ1-1; possibly TRBD1 for D (6 bases). The germline V and J ends were trimmed by 6 bases and 2 bases, with 10 bases remaining between them. This CDR3 region has 13 residues. Germline V CDR1 and CDR2: PRHDT, FYEKMQ (reference sequence). DNA of the CDR3: TGTGCCAGCAGATGGACAGTTAACACTGAAGCTTTCTTT. It codes for CASRWTVNTEAFF.

The chain links TRBV9 to TRBJ2-3; D is uncertain. V was cut by 3 bases and J by 6 bases, with 5 bases left in between. The length of the CDR3 is 11 residues. Germline V gives CDR1 SGDLS, CDR2 YYNGEE. The CDR3 bases are TGTGCCAGCAGCGGTCATGATACGCAGTATTTT. Translation: CASSGHDTQYF.

There are a few counts of this clone. The chain combines TRBV28 with TRBJ2-7; D is possibly TRBD1 (6 bases). The germline CDR1 and CDR2 sequences are MDHEN and SYDVKM. This CDR3 has 15 residues. Trimming cost V 6 bases and J 3 bases, with 18 bases left between them. The CDR3 is CASRPDRRNVYEQYF. CDR3 DNA sequence: TGTGCCAGCAGGCCGGACAGACGAAATGTCTACGAGCAGTACTTC.

CDR3 DNA: TGTGCCAGCAGTCGCGGGGTTGATACCGGGGAGCTGTTTTTT. Its protein product is CASSRGVDTGELFF. The J gene is TRBJ2-2, the V gene TRBV6-2 or TRBV6-3; D perhaps matches TRBD2 (6 bases). Trimming pared 5 bases from V and 5 bases from J, leaving 12 bases between. CDR1 MNHEY and CDR2 SVGEGT come from the germline V gene. This CDR3 region has 14 residues.

The CDR3 region has the DNA TGTGCCAGCAGCCAAGATCTTGGCGGGAGCTCCTACGAGCAGTACTTC. Residues: CASSQDLGGSSYEQYF. The chain couples TRBV3-1 (or the pseudogene TRBV3-2) to TRBJ2-7; 7 bases align to TRBD2. The CDR3 length is 16 residues. V trimming: 0 bases; J trimming: 0 bases; junction bases outside the gene matches: 5. In germline, CDR1 is LGHDT, CDR2 YNNKEL (reference sequence).

Worth noting for this clone: The same CDR3 is also encoded by other DNA sequences in this sample. The chain employs TRBV28 and TRBJ1-5; maybe TRBD1 (6 bases). The CDR3 loop spans 15 amino acids. Trimming pared 2 bases from V and 2 bases from J, leaving 10 bases between. Germline CDR1 and CDR2: MDHEN and SYDVKM. The CDR3 DNA follows: TGTGCCAGCAGTTTAGGAGGGGGGGGCAATCAGCCCCAGCATTTT. The encoded protein is CASSLGGGGNQPQHF.

This sequence joins TRBV6-5 and TRBJ1-4; D remains ambiguous. This CDR3 region has 13 residues. V dropped 3 bases and J dropped 6 bases, with 8 bases sitting between them. Germline V gives CDR1 MNHEY, CDR2 SVGAGI. DNA for the CDR3: TGTGCCAGCAGTTATTTGCGGGATGAAAAACTGTTTTTT. Protein: CASSYLRDEKLFF.

The chain couples TRBV27 to TRBJ2-3; possibly TRBD1 for D (6 bases). This CDR3 is built from 14 residues. V was clipped by 3 bases and J by 2 bases, with 9 bases between them. In germline, CDR1 is MNHEY, CDR2 SMNVEV (reference sequence). The CDR3 region is CASSLNRDTDTQYF. The CDR3 DNA is TGTGCCAGCAGTTTGAACAGGGACACAGATACGCAGTATTTT.

V is TRBV6-5 and J is TRBJ2-1; D is unclear. The V gene lost 7 bases and the J gene lost 3 bases, with 10 bases spanning the gap. The germline CDR1 and CDR2 sequences are MNHEY and SVGAGI. The CDR3 length is 13 residues. In nucleotides, the CDR3 is TGTGCCAGCAAGCTTGTTGGCTACAATGAGCAGTTCTTC. This sequence encodes CASKLVGYNEQFF.

The chain uses TRBV7-9 and TRBJ1-2; D not resolved. V was clipped by 0 bases and J by 2 bases, with 10 bases between them. The CDR3 extends over 15 amino acids. The germline V gene has CDR1 SEHNR and CDR2 FQNEAQ (reference sequence). The CDR3 loop is CASSLASGFNYGYTF. The CDR3 DNA follows: TGTGCCAGCAGCTTAGCTAGCGGGTTCAACTATGGCTACACCTTC.

This chain uses TRBV6-2 or TRBV6-3 with TRBJ2-7; 10 bases match TRBD2. V trimming: 4 bases; J trimming: 7 bases; junction bases outside the gene matches: 13. CDR1 is MNHEY, CDR2 SVGEGT, per germline. The CDR3 sequence is 16 residues long. This CDR3 reads CASSFLAGGAEGEQYF. The CDR3 DNA sequence: TGTGCCAGCAGTTTTTTAGCGGGAGGTGCTGAGGGGGAGCAGTACTTC.

The table lists this clone with a count of one. This chain joins TRBV3-1 (or the pseudogene TRBV3-2) and TRBJ1-5; the match to TRBD1 covers 9 bases. Germline CDR1 LGHDT, CDR2 YNNKEL (reference sequence). CDR3 length: 17 residues. V lost 2 bases and J lost 0; bases outside the gene matches: 5. The CDR3 is CASSQTGGLHSNQPQHF. The CDR3 DNA reads TGTGCCAGCAGCCAAACAGGGGGCCTGCATAGCAATCAGCCCCAGCATTTT.

The sample holds a few counts of this clone. The chain uses TRBV7-9 and TRBJ2-7; weak D call: TRBD1 (5 bases). Germline lookup yields CDR1 SEHNR and CDR2 FQNEAQ (reference sequence). The CDR3 contains 15 residues. V gave up 4 bases and J gave up 3 bases, with 16 bases separating them. The CDR3 spells CASSSQELGVYEQYF. In DNA form, the CDR3 reads TGTGCCAGCAGCTCCCAGGAGCTAGGGGTCTACGAGCAGTACTTC. The entire variable domain, with the rest obtained from reference TRBV7-9 and TRBJ2-7, is as follows: DTGVSQNPRHKITKRGQNVTFRCDPISEHNRLYWYRQTLGQGPEFLTYFQNEAQLEKSRLLSDRFSAERPKGSFSTLEIQRTEQGDSAMYLCASSSQELGVYEQYFGPGTRLTVT.

The rearrangement links TRBV6-1 to TRBJ2-7, with D uncertain. The CDR3 length is 15 residues. CDR1 and CDR2 from the germline V gene are MNHNS and SASEGT. Between the trimmed V and J ends, which lost 3 bases and 2 bases, there was a span of 14 bases. The CDR3 spells CASSDRSGHPYEQYF. DNA of the CDR3: TGTGCCAGCAGTGATCGTTCTGGGCACCCCTACGAGCAGTACTTC.

The chain employs TRBV19 and TRBJ2-7, with a weak D call TRBD2 (7 bases). V lost 2 bases and J lost 6, with 14 bases in between. The CDR3 covers 14 residues. In germline, CDR1 is LNHDA, CDR2 SQIVND (reference sequence). In nucleotides, the CDR3 is TGTGCCAGTAGTATATCGGGGGGCGCGATCGAGCAGTACTTC. The encoded protein is CASSISGGAIEQYF.

This clone was picked up one time. This rearrangement joins TRBV27 to TRBJ2-3; D possibly corresponds to TRBD1 (6 bases). The CDR3 extends over 16 amino acids. CDR1 is MNHEY, CDR2 SMNVEV, per germline (reference sequence). Between the trimmed V and J ends, which lost 4 bases and 0 bases, there was a span of 14 bases. The CDR3 reads CASSSLGQRSTDTQYF. Written as DNA, the CDR3 is TGTGCCAGCAGTTCCCTCGGACAGCGAAGCACAGATACGCAGTATTTT.

The chain joins TRBV5-6 to TRBJ2-5; D might be TRBD1 (6 bases). The CDR3 has 13 amino acids. V lost 3 bases and J lost 5, with 11 bases in between. Germline V CDR1 and CDR2: SGHDT, YYEEEE. CDR3 sequence: CASSWDIRETQYF. The CDR3 DNA sequence: TGTGCCAGCAGCTGGGACATCAGGGAGACCCAGTACTTC.

The chain's CDR3 is CASSAGTGTNYGYTF. The CDR3 nucleotides read TGCGCCAGCAGCGCCGGGACAGGGACTAACTATGGCTACACCTTC. The chain couples TRBV5-1 to TRBJ1-2, with 9 bases matching TRBD1. V dropped 4 bases and J dropped 0; count of bases not matched to a gene: 4. Germline V lookup: CDR1 SGHRS, CDR2 YFSETQ. The CDR3 spans 15 residues.

The J gene is TRBJ1-2, the V gene TRBV10-2; possible D gene TRBD1, 5 bases. Per the germline V gene, CDR1 is WSHSY and CDR2 is SAAADI. The CDR3 length is 13 residues. V lost 7 bases to trimming and J lost 4 bases, with 13 bases between them. The CDR3 is CASMAGSPYGYTF. The CDR3 region has the DNA TGCGCCAGCATGGCAGGGTCCCCCTATGGCTACACCTTC.

V is TRBV7-9 and J is TRBJ2-5, with 10 bases lining up with TRBD2. The CDR3 spans 17 residues. The V gene's germline CDR1 is SEHNR and CDR2 FQNEAQ (reference sequence). With V trimmed by 5 bases and J by 2 bases, 11 bases remained unmatched. The chain's CDR3 is CASSPGTSDFLQETQYF. Written as DNA, the CDR3 is TGTGCCAGCAGCCCAGGGACTAGCGATTTCCTACAAGAGACCCAGTACTTC. The full variable domain, its missing parts supplied by reference TRBV7-9 and TRBJ2-5, is DTGVSQNPRHKITKRGQNVTFRCDPISEHNRLYWYRQTLGQGPEFLTYFQNEAQLEKSRLLSDRFSAERPKGSFSTLEIQRTEQGDSAMYLCASSPGTSDFLQETQYFGPGTRLLVL.

The chain uses TRBV2 and TRBJ1-6; no definite D call. This CDR3 has 12 residues. V gave up 1 base and J gave up 10 bases, with 5 bases separating them. Germline V gives CDR1 SNHLY, CDR2 FYNNEI. CDR3 nucleotides: TGTGCCAGCAGTGAAGGTGGCTCACCCCTCCACTTT. Amino acids: CASSEGGSPLHF.

The chain joins TRBV5-1 to TRBJ2-1, with TRBD2 matching over 9 bases. Germline CDR1 SGHRS, CDR2 YFSETQ. This CDR3 is 16 amino acids long. J was trimmed by 6 bases and V by 1 base; bases with no gene match: 8. CDR3 DNA: TGCGCCAGCAGCTTGACGGCGGGGGGGCAAGCCAATGAGCAGTTCTTC. It specifies CASSLTAGGQANEQFF.